This T cell receptor (beta chain) was sequenced in a study of tumor-infiltrating lymphocytes in localized non-small cell lung cancer. Regarding the study as a whole: Not all patients were TCR sequenced, owing to tissue quantity. IM1 and IM2 tumors showed no difference in T-cell fraction. Tumors had more T cell infiltration than uninvolved lung, per TCRbeta sequencing and CD3 counts.

Comment on this clone: Its specificity is unknown.

Trimming at V came to 4 bases and at J to 0 bases, leaving 6 bases not matched to a gene. The V gene's germline CDR1 is LGHNA and CDR2 YSLEER. The CDR3 contains 15 residues. Measured with immunoSEQ multiplex PCR; TCRdb has only the in-frame clones, and not every one. The sample has some 13,000 clones; roughly 72% are singletons. The sequence was obtained from a human donor with non-small cell lung cancer. The chain recombines TRBV4-3 with TRBJ2-7, with 7 bases fitting TRBD1. The sample taken for sequencing was uninvolved lung tissue not adjacent to the tumor. CDR3 nucleotides: TGCGCCAGCAGCCCTAGAGACAGGGCCTCCTACGAGCAGTACTTC. This gives the protein CASSPRDRASYEQYF.